The entry below gives a single T cell receptor (beta chain) sequence along with its context. The data originate from a study of blood T cell repertoires in COVID-19. V was shortened by 3 bases and J by 5 bases, with 16 bases between the two germline ends. The CDR3 has 16 amino acids. In germline, CDR1 is LNHDA, CDR2 SQIVND (reference sequence). Original analysis: Nucleated cell number was recorded as an estimate derived from reference gene primer amplification. Assay used: immunoSEQ multiplex PCR; TCRdb lists only in-frame clones, some missing. V and J calls and clone size are given by that table; D and trimming were obtained from the DNA. Among around 300,000 clones listed, around 88% were seen once.

The TCR sequence derives from a woman in her 30s who had recovered from COVID-19. The material sequenced was peripheral blood. The chain links TRBV19 to TRBJ2-2; tentatively, D is TRBD2 (7 bases). The CDR3 DNA sequence: TGTGCCAGTAGTATTTTTTCGGGGGGCCGGACCGGGGAGCTGTTTTTT. It is translated as CASSIFSGGRTGELFF.